Sequencing of this TCR beta chain was carried out in a study of shared clonotypes between healthy human individuals. Study context: Donors were a couple of women and a few men aged 18 to 49. Whole-study results and caveats: Depth of sequencing was expected to influence donor clonotype sharing.

Details on this clone: Its antigen remains unidentified.

Trimming took off 2 bases at V and 7 bases at J, with 15 bases between the two ends. The CDR3 contains 16 residues. The germline CDR1 and CDR2 sequences are MNHNY and SVGAGI (reference sequence). It was across several immunoSEQ plates that each subset's genomic DNA was evenly split. Per the original data handling: Junction-only sequences produced by ImmunoSEQ had no quality scores, so filtering differed. Repertoires were generated with immunoSEQ multiplex PCR, while TCRdb's copy carries only in-frame clones and drops some. Clone size and V and J calls were adopted from that table, with D and trimming inferred from the DNA. Found here are a few hundred thousand clones, roughly three quarters of them singletons; the top ten hold about 12%.

The chain combines TRBV6-6 with TRBJ1-6; D is possibly TRBD1 (5 bases). The TCR was taken from a woman aged 40 to 49 in good health. Some clones in this sample may be carry-over from other donors' samples. Sequences were obtained from PBMCs. DNA of the CDR3: TGTGCCAGCAGTTACCCTGGTGGGGCCCGGAATTCACCCCTCCACTTT. Protein sequence: CASSYPGGARNSPLHF.